Following are 23 T cell receptor beta chains from one sample sequenced in a study of Ad26.COV2.S vaccination and SARS-CoV-2 variants. The treatment here: 15 to 20 received Ad26.COV2.S at low or high dose, single or two shots; about 5 received placebo; per-sample allocation not given. The samples were gathered on day 63 after the first injection of vaccine or placebo. Sequenced by immunoSEQ multiplex PCR; TCRdb stores in-frame clones only, minus some. The data show around 500,000 clones, roughly nine tenths seen once. Material: peripheral blood, obtained in a trial of Ad26.COV2.S vaccine versus placebo. Source of these receptors: a person between 18 and 65 years old who received the Ad26.COV2.S COVID-19 vaccine or a placebo.

The gene calls are TRBV5-1 and TRBJ2-3; perhaps TRBD2 as D (7 bases). Germline V lookup: CDR1 SGHRS, CDR2 YFSETQ. Trimming cost V 5 bases and J 5 bases, with 18 bases left between them. The CDR3 totals 15 residues. The CDR3 here is CASRWTRQQGDTQYF. The CDR3 bases are TGCGCCAGCAGGTGGACTAGACAACAGGGAGATACGCAGTATTTT. Full variable domain (rest looked up from reference TRBV5-1 and TRBJ2-3): KAGVTQTPRYLIKTRGQQVTLSCSPISGHRSVSWYQQTPGQGLQFLFEYFSETQRNKGNFPGRFSGRQFSNSRSEMNVSTLELGDSALYLCASRWTRQQGDTQYFGPGTRLTVL.

The chain is built from TRBV4-1 and TRBJ2-7, with D perhaps matching TRBD1 or TRBD2 (5 bases each). V lost 3 bases and J 5 bases, leaving 23 bases between the germline ends. This CDR3 is 17 amino acids long. Germline values: CDR1 MGHRA, CDR2 YSYEKL. The CDR3 spells CASSQKNAGTLTDEQYF. The DNA for the CDR3 is TGCGCCAGCAGCCAGAAGAACGCCGGGACGCTTACGGACGAGCAGTACTTC.

This clone occurred a few times. The chain employs TRBV6-2 or TRBV6-3 and TRBJ2-7; 11 nucleotides line up with TRBD2. CDR1 is MNHEY and CDR2 is SVGEGT in the germline V gene. V was pared by 4 bases and J by 9 bases, with 17 bases of the junction left unmatched. The CDR3 extends over 17 amino acids. DNA for the CDR3: TGTGCCAGCAGTTCCATTTTGATCACTAGCGGGGGCCCGCGGCAGTACTTC. Protein: CASSSILITSGGPRQYF.

The gene calls are TRBV20-1 and TRBJ1-1; unclear D gene. Germline loops: CDR1 DFQATT, CDR2 SNEGSKA (reference sequence). The CDR3 runs 11 residues. Deletions cut 2 bases from V and 3 bases from J, with 4 bases between. CDR3 bases: TGCAGTGCTAGACTCCACACTGAAGCTTTCTTT. Protein: CSARLHTEAFF.

The V and J genes are TRBV10-2 and TRBJ1-1; D remains unclear. Per germline, CDR1 WSHSY and CDR2 SAAADI. Between the trimmed V and J ends, which lost 6 bases and 0 bases, there was a span of 8 bases. The CDR3 runs to 13 residues. The chain's CDR3 is CASRRTVNTEAFF. The CDR3 DNA sequence: TGCGCCAGCAGGAGGACGGTGAACACTGAAGCTTTCTTT.

This sequence joins TRBV7-6 and TRBJ2-7; the D gene could be TRBD1 or TRBD2 (5 bases each). Trimming left V 5 bases short and J 3 bases short, with 23 bases between. Germline V gene lookup returns CDR1 SGHVS and CDR2 FNYEAQ. The CDR3 loop spans 17 amino acids. CDR3 protein: CASSRSGDGTSLYEQYF. The DNA for the CDR3 is TGTGCCAGCAGCCGAAGTGGGGACGGTACCTCCCTCTACGAGCAGTACTTC.

Only a few counts were recorded for this clone. The chain recombines TRBV6-5 with TRBJ1-1; no firm D call. Trimming pared 2 bases from V and 6 bases from J, leaving 13 bases between. Per germline, CDR1 MNHEY and CDR2 SVGAGI. The CDR3 contains 14 residues. The CDR3 loop is CASSYGTRSSEAFF. CDR3 DNA: TGTGCCAGCAGTTACGGCACAAGGTCATCTGAAGCTTTCTTT.

V is TRBV6-5 and J is TRBJ2-1; the D gene is possibly TRBD2 (6 bases). The CDR3 spans 14 residues. V shed 5 bases and J shed 2 bases, with 10 bases lying between them. Germline loops: CDR1 MNHEY, CDR2 SVGAGI. The CDR3 loop reads CASSPGEPYNEQFF. For the CDR3, the DNA is TGTGCCAGCAGTCCGGGGGAACCCTACAATGAGCAGTTCTTC.

The rearrangement joins TRBV7-2 to TRBJ2-7, with 8 bases lining up with TRBD2. Trimming took 5 bases from V and 4 from J; bases not matched to a gene: 16. From germline, CDR1 is SGHTA and CDR2 FQGNSA. The CDR3 totals 17 residues. Written as DNA, the CDR3 is TGTGCCAGCAGCCCACACCAAAGCGGGAGAAGTGGGTACGAGCAGTACTTC. It is translated as CASSPHQSGRSGYEQYF.

The chain is built from TRBV29-1 and TRBJ2-7, with 7 bases identical to TRBD2. The V gene's germline CDR1 is SQVTM and CDR2 ANQGSEA. CDR3 length equals 12 residues. V shed 5 bases, J shed 2 bases, and the junction held 3 bases outside the gene matches. The CDR3: CSVLADTYEQYF. The CDR3 coding sequence is TGCAGCGTTCTAGCGGACACCTACGAGCAGTACTTC.

In the case of this clone: A read error may produce the germline difference seen at one junction end. The chain combines TRBV27 with TRBJ1-2; D possibly corresponds to TRBD1 (5 bases). CDR1 and CDR2 from the germline V gene are MNHEY and SMNVEV (reference sequence). This CDR3 region has 14 residues. CDR3 region: CASSLSTGVTVLLF. Here the CDR3 DNA reads TGTGCCAGCAGTTTATCGACGGGGGTTACGGTCTTACTCTTC.

This clone was seen just once. The genes are TRBV29-1 and TRBJ2-3; D is unclear. Per the germline V gene, CDR1 is SQVTM and CDR2 is ANQGSEA. The CDR3 sequence is 12 residues long. V was cut by 4 bases and J by 5 bases, with 10 bases left in between. In DNA form, the CDR3 reads TGCAGCGTTGGAAGACGGCTAGATACGCAGTATTTT. Amino acid sequence: CSVGRRLDTQYF.

The gene calls are TRBV19 and TRBJ1-5, with D perhaps matching TRBD1 (5 bases). Germline lookup yields CDR1 LNHDA and CDR2 SQIVND (reference sequence). The length of the CDR3 is 16 residues. V was pared by 2 bases and J by 6 bases, with 17 bases between. The CDR3, as DNA: TGTGCCAGTAGTATAATAGGGGCGCGTGCTGGTCAGCCCCAGCATTTT. Its translation: CASSIIGARAGQPQHF.

The chain carries TRBV6-5 and TRBJ2-7; D is perhaps TRBD1 (7 bases). Deletions cut 6 bases from V and 3 bases from J, with 12 bases between. This CDR3 contains 13 residues. Germline CDR1 reads MNHEY; CDR2 reads SVGAGI. In nucleotides, the CDR3 is TGTGCCAGCAGGCGGGACAGCTACTACGAGCAGTACTTC. Amino acid sequence: CASRRDSYYEQYF.

The chain has TRBV9 and TRBJ1-1; D remains ambiguous. The germline V gene encodes CDR1 SGDLS and CDR2 YYNGEE. This CDR3 is built from 15 residues. The ends were cut back, 4 bases at V and 3 bases at J, with 16 bases in the middle. The CDR3 sequence is CASSPDLQEYTEAFF. In DNA, the CDR3 is TGTGCCAGCAGCCCCGATCTTCAGGAGTACACTGAAGCTTTCTTT.

In the case of this clone: The junction and the germline gene differ at one end; a read error may be behind it. V and J are TRBV6-6 and TRBJ1-5; no reliable D call. Germline CDR1 MNHNY, CDR2 SVGAGI (reference sequence). The CDR3 is 10 residues long. CDR3 in amino acids: CASSYSGWDF. Here the CDR3 DNA reads TGTGCCAGCAGTTATTCCGGATGGGATTTT.

This chain connects TRBV4-1 to TRBJ2-1; D not resolved. V lost 4 bases, J lost 5 bases, and 3 bases lay in between. Germline V CDR1 and CDR2: MGHRA, YSYEKL. The CDR3 spans 11 residues. Here the CDR3 reads CASSRNNEQFF. The CDR3 DNA follows: TGCGCCAGCAGCCGAAACAATGAGCAGTTCTTC.

The chain couples TRBV5-1 to TRBJ2-7, with D hard to call. The CDR3 has 14 amino acids. Per germline, CDR1 SGHRS and CDR2 YFSETQ. V lost 0 bases and J lost 1, with 8 bases in between. The CDR3 DNA reads as TGCGCCAGCAGCTTGGCCCCAGGATCCTACGAGCAGTACTTC. Translating it yields CASSLAPGSYEQYF.

This chain joins TRBV28 and TRBJ2-7, with D perhaps matching TRBD1 (6 bases). The CDR3 covers 15 residues. Germline assignment: CDR1 MDHEN and CDR2 SYDVKM. Trimming removed 5 bases at V and 0 bases at J, with 14 bases between. The CDR3 here is CASSQYRVTSYEQYF. Here the CDR3 DNA reads TGTGCCAGCAGTCAATACAGGGTAACCTCCTACGAGCAGTACTTC.

The chain joins TRBV24-1 to TRBJ2-1; 7 positions match TRBD2. Germline V gene data show CDR1 as KGHDR and CDR2 as SFDVKD. V lost 4 bases, J lost 10 bases, and 21 bases stayed unmatched. The CDR3 sequence is 18 residues long. CDR3 DNA: TGTGCCACCAGTGACCCCTCCTCTAGCGGAATCATCATGGGGGAGCAGTTCTTC. This codes for CATSDPSSSGIIMGEQFF.

For this clone: Other DNA sequences in this sample translate to the same CDR3. The V call is TRBV7-3, the J call TRBJ2-5; D remains ambiguous. The CDR3 runs to 13 residues. Trimming cost V 2 bases and J 4 bases, with 8 bases left between them. The germline V gene encodes CDR1 SGHTA and CDR2 FQGTGA. For the CDR3, the DNA is TGTGCCAGCAGCTTAGGGTCCGGAGAGACCCAGTACTTC. Residues: CASSLGSGETQYF.

The rearrangement joins TRBV6-5 to TRBJ1-3; no clear D gene. The V gene lost 0 bases and the J gene lost 3 bases, with 12 bases spanning the gap. CDR1 and CDR2 from the germline V gene are MNHEY and SVGAGI. The CDR3 sequence is 16 residues long. Here the CDR3 DNA reads TGTGCCAGCAGTTACTCGGGTGGAGGGAGTGGAAACACCATATATTTT. Its protein is CASSYSGGGSGNTIYF.

The V gene is TRBV4-3, the J gene TRBJ2-3; D is tentatively TRBD1 or TRBD2 (5 bases each). The V gene lost 4 bases and the J gene lost 2 bases, with 10 bases spanning the gap. The CDR3 has 14 residues. CDR1 and CDR2 from the germline V gene are LGHNA and YSLEER. This CDR3 is CASSRSGATDTQYF. CDR3 nucleotide sequence: TGCGCCAGCAGCCGCTCCGGGGCCACAGATACGCAGTATTTT.